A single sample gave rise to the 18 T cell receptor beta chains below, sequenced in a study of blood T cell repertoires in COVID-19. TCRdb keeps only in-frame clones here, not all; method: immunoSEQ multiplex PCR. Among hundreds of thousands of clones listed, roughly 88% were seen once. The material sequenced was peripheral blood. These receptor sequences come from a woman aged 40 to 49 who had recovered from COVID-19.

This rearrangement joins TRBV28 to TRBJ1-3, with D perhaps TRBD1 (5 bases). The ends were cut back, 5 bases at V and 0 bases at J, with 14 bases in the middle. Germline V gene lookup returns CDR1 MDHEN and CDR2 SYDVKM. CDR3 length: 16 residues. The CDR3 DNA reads TGTGCCAGCAGTAGCTTGGGGGAGGGCTCTGGAAACACCATATATTTT. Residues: CASSSLGEGSGNTIYF.

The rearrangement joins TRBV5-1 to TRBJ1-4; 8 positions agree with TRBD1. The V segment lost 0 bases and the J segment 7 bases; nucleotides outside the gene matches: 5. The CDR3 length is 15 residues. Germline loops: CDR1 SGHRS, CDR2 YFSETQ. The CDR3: CASSLVTGGSEKLFF. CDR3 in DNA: TGCGCCAGCAGCTTGGTTACAGGGGGAAGTGAAAAACTGTTTTTT.

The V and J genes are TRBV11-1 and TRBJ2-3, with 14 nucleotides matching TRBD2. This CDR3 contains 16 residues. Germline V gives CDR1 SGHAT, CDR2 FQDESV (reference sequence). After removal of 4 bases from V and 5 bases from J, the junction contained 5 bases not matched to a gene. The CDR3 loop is CASSSGTSGSRDTQYF. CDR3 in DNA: TGTGCCAGCAGCTCCGGGACTAGCGGGAGTAGAGATACGCAGTATTTT.

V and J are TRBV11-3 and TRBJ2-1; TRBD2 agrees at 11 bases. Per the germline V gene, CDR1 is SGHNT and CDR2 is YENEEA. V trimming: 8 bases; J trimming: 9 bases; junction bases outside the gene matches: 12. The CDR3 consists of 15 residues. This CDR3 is CASAPPTSGSTEQFF. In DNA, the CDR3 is TGTGCCAGCGCACCCCCCACTAGCGGGAGTACTGAGCAGTTCTTC. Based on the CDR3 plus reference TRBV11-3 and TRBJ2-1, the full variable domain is EAGVVQSPRYKIIEKKQPVAFWCNPISGHNTLYWYLQNLGQGPELLIRYENEEAVDDSQLPKDRFSAERLKGVDSTLKIQPAELGDSAVYLCASAPPTSGSTEQFFGPGTRLTVL.

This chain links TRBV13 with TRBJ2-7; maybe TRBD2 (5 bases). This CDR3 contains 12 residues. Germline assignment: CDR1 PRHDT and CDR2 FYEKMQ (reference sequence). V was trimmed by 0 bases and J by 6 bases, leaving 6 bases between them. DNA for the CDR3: TGTGCCAGCAGCTTAGGAGCGGCCGAGCAGTACTTC. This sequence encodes CASSLGAAEQYF.

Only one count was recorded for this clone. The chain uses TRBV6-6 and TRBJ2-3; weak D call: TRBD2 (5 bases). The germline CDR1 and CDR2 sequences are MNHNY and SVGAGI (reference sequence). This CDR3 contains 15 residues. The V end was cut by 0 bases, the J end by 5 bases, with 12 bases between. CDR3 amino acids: CASSYSPGREDTQYF. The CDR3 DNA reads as TGTGCCAGCAGTTACTCCCCCGGACGGGAAGATACGCAGTATTTT.

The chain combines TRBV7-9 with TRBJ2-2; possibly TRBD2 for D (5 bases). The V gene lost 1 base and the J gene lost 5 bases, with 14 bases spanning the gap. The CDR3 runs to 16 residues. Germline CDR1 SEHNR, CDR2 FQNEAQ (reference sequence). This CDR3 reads CASSLVDYLGTGELFF. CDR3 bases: TGTGCCAGCAGCTTAGTTGACTACCTAGGGACCGGGGAGCTGTTTTTT.

The CDR3 is CASSSFLVTSGANVLTF. CDR3 sequence (DNA): TGTGCCAGCAGCTCATTCCTAGTGACCTCTGGGGCCAACGTCCTGACTTTC. The V and J genes are TRBV7-9 and TRBJ2-6; no definite D call. This CDR3 spans 17 amino acids. V dropped 4 bases and J dropped 0 bases, with 13 bases sitting between them. CDR1 is SEHNR and CDR2 is FQNEAQ in the germline V gene (reference sequence).

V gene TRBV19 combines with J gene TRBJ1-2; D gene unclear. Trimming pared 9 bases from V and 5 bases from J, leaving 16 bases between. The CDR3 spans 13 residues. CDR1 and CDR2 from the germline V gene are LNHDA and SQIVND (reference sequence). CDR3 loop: CASSLDAGYGYTF. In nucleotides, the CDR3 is TGTGCCAGCTCCCTGGACGCGGGTTATGGCTACACCTTC. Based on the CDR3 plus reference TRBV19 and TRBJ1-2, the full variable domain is DGGITQSPKYLFRKEGQNVTLSCEQNLNHDAMYWYRQDPGQGLRLIYYSQIVNDFQKGDIAEGYSVSREKKESFPLTVTSAQKNPTAFYLCASSLDAGYGYTFGSGTRLTVV.

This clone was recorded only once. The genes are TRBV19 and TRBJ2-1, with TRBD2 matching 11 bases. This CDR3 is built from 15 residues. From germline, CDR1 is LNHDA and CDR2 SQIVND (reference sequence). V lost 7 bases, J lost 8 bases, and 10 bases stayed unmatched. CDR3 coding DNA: TGTGCCAGTAACATACTAGCGGGGGCCCACTATGAGCAGTTCTTC. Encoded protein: CASNILAGAHYEQFF.

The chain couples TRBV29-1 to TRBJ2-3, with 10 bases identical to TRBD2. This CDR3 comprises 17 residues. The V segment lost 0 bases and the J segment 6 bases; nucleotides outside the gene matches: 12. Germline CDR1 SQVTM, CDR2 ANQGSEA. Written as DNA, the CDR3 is TGCAGCGTTGAAGACCCCACCGGAGCGGGGGGGCCCGATACGCAGTATTTT. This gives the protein CSVEDPTGAGGPDTQYF.

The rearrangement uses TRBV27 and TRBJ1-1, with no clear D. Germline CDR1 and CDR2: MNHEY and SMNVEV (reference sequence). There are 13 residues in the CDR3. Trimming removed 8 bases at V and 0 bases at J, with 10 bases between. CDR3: CASARVLNTEAFF. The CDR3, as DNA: TGTGCCAGCGCGCGGGTCTTGAACACTGAAGCTTTCTTT.

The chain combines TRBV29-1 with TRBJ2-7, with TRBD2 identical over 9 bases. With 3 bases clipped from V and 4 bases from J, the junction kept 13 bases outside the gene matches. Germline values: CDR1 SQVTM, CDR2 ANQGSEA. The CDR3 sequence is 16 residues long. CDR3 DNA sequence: TGCAGCGTTGAGAGCGGTGCGCGGGAGGGCCGATACGAGCAGTACTTC. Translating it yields CSVESGAREGRYEQYF.

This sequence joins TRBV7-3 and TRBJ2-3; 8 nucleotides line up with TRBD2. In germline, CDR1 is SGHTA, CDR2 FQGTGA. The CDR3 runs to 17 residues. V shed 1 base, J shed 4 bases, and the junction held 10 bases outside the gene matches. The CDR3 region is CASSLKGTSKKADTQYF. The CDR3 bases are TGTGCCAGCAGCTTAAAGGGGACTAGTAAGAAGGCAGATACGCAGTATTTT.

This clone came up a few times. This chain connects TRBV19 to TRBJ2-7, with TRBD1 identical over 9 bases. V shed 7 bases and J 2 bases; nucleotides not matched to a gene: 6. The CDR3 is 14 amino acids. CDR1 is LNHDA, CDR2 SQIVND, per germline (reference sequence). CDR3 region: CASKWGQGTYEQYF. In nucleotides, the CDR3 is TGTGCCAGTAAATGGGGACAGGGAACCTACGAGCAGTACTTC.

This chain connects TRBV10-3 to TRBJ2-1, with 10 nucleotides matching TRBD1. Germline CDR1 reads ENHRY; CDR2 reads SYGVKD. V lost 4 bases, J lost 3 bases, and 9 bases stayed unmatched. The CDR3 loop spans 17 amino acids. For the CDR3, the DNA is TGTGCCATCAGTGGAGGACTCGGGACAGGGGACTACAATGAGCAGTTCTTC. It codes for CAISGGLGTGDYNEQFF.

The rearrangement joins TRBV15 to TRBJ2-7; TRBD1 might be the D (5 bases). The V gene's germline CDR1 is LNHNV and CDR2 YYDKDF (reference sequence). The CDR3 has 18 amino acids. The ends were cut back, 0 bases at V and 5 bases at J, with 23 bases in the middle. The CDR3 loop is CATSREGQPGRVGHEQYF. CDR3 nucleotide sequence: TGTGCCACCAGCAGAGAAGGACAACCAGGGCGTGTTGGCCACGAGCAGTACTTC.

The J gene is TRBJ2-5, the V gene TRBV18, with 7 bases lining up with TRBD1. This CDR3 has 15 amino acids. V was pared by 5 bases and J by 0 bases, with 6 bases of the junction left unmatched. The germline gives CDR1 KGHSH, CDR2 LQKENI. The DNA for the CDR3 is TGTGCCAGCTCAGATCGACAGGGCAACCAAGAGACCCAGTACTTC. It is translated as CASSDRQGNQETQYF. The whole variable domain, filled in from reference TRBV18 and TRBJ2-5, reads NAGVMQNPRHLVRRRGQEARLRCSPMKGHSHVYWYRQLPEEGLKFMVYLQKENIIDESGMPKERFSAEFPKEGPSILRIQQVVRGDSAAYFCASSDRQGNQETQYFGPGTRLLVL.